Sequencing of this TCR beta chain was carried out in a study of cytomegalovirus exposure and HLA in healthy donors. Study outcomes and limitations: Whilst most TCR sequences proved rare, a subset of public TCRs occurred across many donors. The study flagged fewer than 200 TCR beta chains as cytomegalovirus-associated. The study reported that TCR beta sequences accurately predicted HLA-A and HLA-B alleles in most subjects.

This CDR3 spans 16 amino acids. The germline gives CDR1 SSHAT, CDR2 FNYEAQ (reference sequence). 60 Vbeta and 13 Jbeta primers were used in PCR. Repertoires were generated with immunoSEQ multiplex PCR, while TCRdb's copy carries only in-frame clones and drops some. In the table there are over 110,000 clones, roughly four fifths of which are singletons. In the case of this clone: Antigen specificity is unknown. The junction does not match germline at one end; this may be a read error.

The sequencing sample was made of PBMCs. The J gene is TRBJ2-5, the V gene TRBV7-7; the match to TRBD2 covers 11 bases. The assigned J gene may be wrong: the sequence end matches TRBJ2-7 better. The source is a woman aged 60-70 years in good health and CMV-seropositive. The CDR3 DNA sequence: TGTGCTAGCAGCGTCGCACCGGGACTAGCGGTATACGAGCAGTACTTC. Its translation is CASSVAPGLAVYEQYF.